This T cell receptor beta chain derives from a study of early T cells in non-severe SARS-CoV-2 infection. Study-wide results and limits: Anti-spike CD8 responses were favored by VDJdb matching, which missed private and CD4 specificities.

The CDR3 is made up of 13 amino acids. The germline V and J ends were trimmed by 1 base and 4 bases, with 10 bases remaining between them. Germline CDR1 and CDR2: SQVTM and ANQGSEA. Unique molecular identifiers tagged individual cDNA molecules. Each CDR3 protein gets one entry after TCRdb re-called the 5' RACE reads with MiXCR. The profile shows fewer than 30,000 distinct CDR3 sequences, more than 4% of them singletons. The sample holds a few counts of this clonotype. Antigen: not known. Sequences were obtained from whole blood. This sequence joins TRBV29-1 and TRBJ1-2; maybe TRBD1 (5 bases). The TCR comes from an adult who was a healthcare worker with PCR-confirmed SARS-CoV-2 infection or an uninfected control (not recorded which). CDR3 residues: CSVEVTGGYGYTF. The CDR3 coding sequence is TGCAGCGTTGAAGTTACCGGGGGCTATGGCTACACCTTC.